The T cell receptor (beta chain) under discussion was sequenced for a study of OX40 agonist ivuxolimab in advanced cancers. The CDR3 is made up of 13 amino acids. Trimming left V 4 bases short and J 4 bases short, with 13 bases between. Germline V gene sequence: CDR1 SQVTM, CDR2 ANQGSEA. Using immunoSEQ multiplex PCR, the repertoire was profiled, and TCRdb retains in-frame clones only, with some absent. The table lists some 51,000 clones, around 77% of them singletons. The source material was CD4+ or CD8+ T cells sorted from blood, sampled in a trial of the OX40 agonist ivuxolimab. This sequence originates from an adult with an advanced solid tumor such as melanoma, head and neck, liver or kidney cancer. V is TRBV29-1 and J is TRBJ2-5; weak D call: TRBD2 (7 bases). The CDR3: CSVVVGGGETQYF. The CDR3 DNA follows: TGCAGCGTTGTGGTGGGAGGGGGAGAGACCCAGTACTTC.